Following are 10 T cell receptor beta chains from one sample sequenced in a study of identical twins. TCRdb reanalysed the 5' RACE reads using MiXCR and keeps one entry per CDR3 protein. The sample shows 200,000 to 300,000 distinct CDR3 sequences, about 10% of them seen only once. Source material: memory T cells sorted from blood. These receptors were taken from a man aged 50 or older in good health.

This clonotype was observed at least ten times. The chain has TRBV4-2 and TRBJ1-2, with 7 bases that match TRBD1. The CDR3 runs to 15 residues. The V gene's germline CDR1 is LGHNA and CDR2 YNFKEQ. The junction had 4 bases not matched to a gene; V was cut back by 0 bases and J by 3 bases. CDR3 amino acids: CASSQDPGTDYGYTF. Written as DNA, the CDR3 is TGTGCCAGCAGCCAAGATCCAGGGACAGACTATGGCTACACCTTC.

This clonotype was found many times. The chain couples TRBV7-2 to TRBJ2-1; 8 bases are shared with TRBD2. Looked up from germline, CDR1 is SGHTA and CDR2 is FQGNSA. The CDR3 runs 14 residues. The V gene end was trimmed by 1 base and the J gene end by 9 bases; junction bases not matched to a gene: 5. CDR3 residues: CASSLEGTRGEQFF. The CDR3 nucleotides are TGTGCCAGCAGCTTAGAGGGGACTAGGGGTGAGCAGTTCTTC.

This clonotype was observed a few times. The V call is TRBV18, the J call TRBJ2-1; D remains unclear. This CDR3 has 16 residues. Trimming removed 0 bases at V and 7 bases at J, with 16 bases between. Germline assignment: CDR1 KGHSH and CDR2 LQKENI. CDR3 residues: CASSPPGYETRNEQFF. The CDR3 bases are TGTGCCAGCTCACCACCGGGCTATGAAACGAGGAATGAGCAGTTCTTC.

A remark on this clonotype: An end of the junction differs from the germline gene, which may be a read error. The CDR3 sequence is CTSSLGTYEQYF. The DNA for the CDR3 is TGTACCAGCAGCTTGGGGACCTACGAGCAGTACTTC. This chain links TRBV5-5 with TRBJ2-7; D is unresolved. The CDR3 sequence is 12 residues long. Looked up from germline, CDR1 is SGHKS and CDR2 is YYEKEE (reference sequence).

This clonotype was observed at least ten times. The chain carries TRBV10-3 and TRBJ2-5, with 7 nucleotides matching TRBD2. J gave up 5 bases and V 6 bases, and 6 bases lay outside the gene matches. The CDR3 consists of 13 residues. CDR1 and CDR2 (germline): ENHRY, SYGVKD. CDR3 sequence (DNA): TGTGCCATCAGCTCCAGGGAGGGTGAGACCCAGTACTTC. Translating it yields CAISSREGETQYF.

There are a few counts of this clonotype. The chain has TRBV5-1 and TRBJ1-1, with no clear D. The CDR3 has 15 amino acids. Per germline, CDR1 SGHRS and CDR2 YFSETQ. Trimming shortened V by 4 bases and J by 2 bases, and 15 bases separated the two germline ends. The CDR3 region has the DNA TGCGCCAGCAGCCCCCGTGCTCGCGTCAACACTGAAGCTTTCTTT. Its protein product is CASSPRARVNTEAFF.

The genes are TRBV15 and TRBJ2-2, with a weak D call TRBD2 (6 bases). This CDR3 is built from 16 residues. V lost 5 bases to trimming and J lost 0 bases, with 13 bases between them. Germline CDR1 LNHNV, CDR2 YYDKDF (reference sequence). CDR3 region: CATSAFSGTNTGELFF. The CDR3 region has the DNA TGTGCCACCAGCGCCTTTAGCGGAACGAACACCGGGGAGCTGTTTTTT.

This clonotype was recorded a few times. The CDR3 DNA is TGTGCCAGCAGCGTAGGGTCTGGAGACTATGGCTACACCTTC. Translation gives CASSVGSGDYGYTF. V and J are TRBV9 and TRBJ1-2; D uncertain. The CDR3 runs to 14 residues. CDR1 is SGDLS, CDR2 YYNGEE, per germline. V gave up 0 bases and J gave up 3 bases, with 9 bases separating them.

The J gene is TRBJ1-6, the V gene TRBV5-1; D remains ambiguous. From germline, CDR1 is SGHRS and CDR2 YFSETQ. This CDR3 is 13 amino acids long. V dropped 0 bases and J dropped 7 bases, with 5 bases sitting between them. CDR3 DNA: TGCGCCAGCAGCTTGGCTTGGAATTCACCCCTCCACTTT. The encoded protein is CASSLAWNSPLHF. Full variable domain (outside the CDR3, taken from reference TRBV5-1 and TRBJ1-6): KAGVTQTPRYLIKTRGQQVTLSCSPISGHRSVSWYQQTPGQGLQFLFEYFSETQRNKGNFPGRFSGRQFSNSRSEMNVSTLELGDSALYLCASSLAWNSPLHFGNGTRLTVT.

This clonotype was observed many times. The V call is TRBV4-2, the J call TRBJ2-7; TRBD2 matches 9 bases. Germline lookup yields CDR1 LGHNA and CDR2 YNFKEQ. J gave up 9 bases and V 0 bases, and 9 bases lay outside the gene matches. The CDR3 extends over 15 amino acids. The CDR3 DNA is TGTGCCAGCAGCCAAGAAGCGGGGGGCTCTCTTCGGCAGTACTTC. As protein: CASSQEAGGSLRQYF.